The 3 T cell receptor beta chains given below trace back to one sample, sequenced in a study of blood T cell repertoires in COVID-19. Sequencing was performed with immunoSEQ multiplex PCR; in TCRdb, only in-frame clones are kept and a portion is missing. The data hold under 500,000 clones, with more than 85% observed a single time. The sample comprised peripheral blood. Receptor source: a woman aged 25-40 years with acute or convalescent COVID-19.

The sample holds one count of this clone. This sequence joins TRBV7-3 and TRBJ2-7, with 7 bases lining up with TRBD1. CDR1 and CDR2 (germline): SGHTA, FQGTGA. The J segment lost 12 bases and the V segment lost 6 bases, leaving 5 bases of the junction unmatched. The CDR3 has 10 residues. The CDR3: CASRSTGLYF. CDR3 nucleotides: TGTGCCAGCAGGTCGACAGGGCTGTACTTC.

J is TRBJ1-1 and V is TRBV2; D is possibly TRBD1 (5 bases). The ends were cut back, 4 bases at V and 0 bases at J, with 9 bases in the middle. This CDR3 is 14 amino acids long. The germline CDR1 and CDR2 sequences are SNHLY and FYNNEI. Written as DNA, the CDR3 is TGTGCCAGCAGTGTAGAAGGGGTGAACACTGAAGCTTTCTTT. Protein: CASSVEGVNTEAFF.

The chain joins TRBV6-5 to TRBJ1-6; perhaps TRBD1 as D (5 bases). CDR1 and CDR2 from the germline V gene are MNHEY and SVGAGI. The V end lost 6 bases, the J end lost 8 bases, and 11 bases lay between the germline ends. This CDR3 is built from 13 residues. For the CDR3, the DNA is TGTGCCAGCAGCCGGACACAGGATTCACCCCTCCACTTT. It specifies CASSRTQDSPLHF.